These T cell receptor beta chains were read from a single sample in a study of T-cell memory formation after mild COVID-19. In TCRdb, the 5' RACE reads were re-called with MiXCR into one record per CDR3 protein. The table records about 390,000 distinct CDR3 sequences, roughly 21% of them present only once. The sequencing input was PBMCs or a T cell subset sorted from them (not recorded which). The receptors here all came from an adult woman who had mild COVID-19 (a few samples of this study predate the infection). Cell type and time point are not known. The CDR3 runs from the conserved cysteine through the conserved F or W. Fields, in order: V gene, D gene, J gene, clone size, CDR3 DNA, CDR3 protein. A D gene is named only where the DNA matches it firmly. The size field is filled for only some rows; it gives once, few, many or a size class.

V: TRBV18
D: NA
J: TRBJ2-7
size: few
DNA: TGTGCCAGCTCACCACCGATCTCATTGGGCCGGACCTACGAGCAGTACTTC
CDR3: CASSPPISLGRTYEQYF

V: TRBV9
D: NA
J: TRBJ2-3
size: NA
DNA: TGTGCCAGCAGCGTAGGGGGCTACACAGAAACGCAGTATTTT
CDR3: CASSVGGYTETQYF

V: TRBV27
D: NA
J: TRBJ1-6
size: few
DNA: TGTGCCAGCAGTTTGGCCAGGGCGAAGTTTTCACCCCTCCACTTT
CDR3: CASSLARAKFSPLHF

V: TRBV12-3/TRBV12-4
D: NA
J: TRBJ2-1
size: few
DNA: TGTGCCAGCAGTTTAGCGGGGCGCTCCTACAATGAGCAGTTCTTC
CDR3: CASSLAGRSYNEQFF

V: TRBV7-2
D: NA
J: TRBJ2-2
size: NA
DNA: TGTGCCAGCAGCCCTGGGCCAGGGAACACCGGGGAGCTGTTTTTT
CDR3: CASSPGPGNTGELFF

V: TRBV6-5
D: TRBD1
J: TRBJ1-4
size: NA
DNA: TGTGCCAGCAGAAGGACAGGCAATAATGAAAAACTGTTTTTT
CDR3: CASRRTGNNEKLFF

V: TRBV24-1
D: NA
J: TRBJ2-5
size: few
DNA: TGTGCCACCAGTGATTTGGGCACGGGTGGGAAAGAGACCCAGTACTTC
CDR3: CATSDLGTGGKETQYF

V: TRBV12-3/TRBV12-4
D: NA
J: TRBJ2-2
size: few
DNA: TGTGCCAGCAGTTTTTTACGTAGCACCGGGGAGCTGTTTTTT
CDR3: CASSFLRSTGELFF

V: TRBV5-6
D: TRBD2
J: TRBJ2-1
size: NA
DNA: TGTGCCAGCAGCTTCACCGGGACTAGCGGGAGGGGTTGGCAGTTCTTC
CDR3: CASSFTGTSGRGWQFF

V: TRBV20-1
D: TRBD2
J: TRBJ2-2
size: NA
DNA: TGCAGTGCTGGGACTAGCGGGAGAACCGGGGAGCTGTTTTTT
CDR3: CSAGTSGRTGELFF

V: TRBV29-1
D: TRBD1
J: TRBJ2-5
size: NA
DNA: TGCAGCGTTGACGTAGCAGGGGGAATAGAGACCCAGTACTTC
CDR3: CSVDVAGGIETQYF

V: TRBV27
D: NA
J: TRBJ2-7
size: NA
DNA: TGTGCCAGCAGTCCCGAAACCCCGACCGGAGCCTACGAGCAGTACTTC
CDR3: CASSPETPTGAYEQYF

V: TRBV5-1
D: TRBD1
J: TRBJ1-1
size: NA
DNA: TGCGCCAGCAGCCTCACAGGGGGAAGTGAAGCTTTCTTT
CDR3: CASSLTGGSEAFF

V: TRBV7-6
D: NA
J: TRBJ2-3
size: NA
DNA: TGTGCCAGCGGCTTGTGGGGGGATACGCAGTATTTT
CDR3: CASGLWGDTQYF

V: TRBV5-1
D: NA
J: TRBJ2-2
size: NA
DNA: TGCGCCAGCAGCTTAGGGAATATGGCTTCCGGGGAGCTGTTTTTT
CDR3: CASSLGNMASGELFF

V: TRBV2
D: NA
J: TRBJ2-4
size: NA
DNA: TGTGCCAGCAGTGTGACCAAAAACATTCAGTACTTC
CDR3: CASSVTKNIQYF

V: TRBV30
D: TRBD2
J: TRBJ2-7
size: NA
DNA: TGTGCCTGGAGTTCTCCGGGACTAGCGTCCTACGAGCAGTACTTC
CDR3: CAWSSPGLASYEQYF

V: TRBV12-3/TRBV12-4
D: NA
J: TRBJ2-7
size: few
DNA: TGTGCCAGCAGTTTAAGAAGGAGGACCTACGAGCAGTACTTC
CDR3: CASSLRRRTYEQYF

V: TRBV10-3
D: TRBD2
J: TRBJ2-3
size: NA
DNA: TGTGCCATCAGTGAATCTAGCGGGAGTCTCGATACGCAGTATTTT
CDR3: CAISESSGSLDTQYF

V: TRBV14
D: NA
J: TRBJ2-1
size: NA
DNA: TGTGCCAGCAGCCCAGAAGAGAGGTTAAATGAGCAGTTCTTC
CDR3: CASSPEERLNEQFF

V: TRBV7-6
D: NA
J: TRBJ2-7
size: NA
DNA: TGTGCCAGCAGCTTAGTGGGGGTCCGGGACGGAGGCTCCTACGAGCAGTACTTC
CDR3: CASSLVGVRDGGSYEQYF

V: TRBV12-3/TRBV12-4
D: TRBD2
J: TRBJ2-1
size: many
DNA: TGTGCCAGCAGTTTTGCGGTGGGGGGGGAGCAGTTCTTC
CDR3: CASSFAVGGEQFF

V: TRBV15
D: NA
J: TRBJ1-2
size: NA
DNA: TGTGCCACCAGCTCCTTAATGAGTAACTATGGCTACACCTTC
CDR3: CATSSLMSNYGYTF

V: TRBV7-3
D: TRBD2
J: TRBJ2-3
size: many
DNA: TGTGCCAGCAGCCCCGGACTAGCGGGGAACACAGATACGCAGTATTTT
CDR3: CASSPGLAGNTDTQYF

V: TRBV6-6
D: NA
J: TRBJ2-1
size: few
DNA: TGTGCCAGCTTATCCTACAATGAGCAGTTCTTC
CDR3: CASLSYNEQFF

V: TRBV4-1
D: NA
J: TRBJ1-1
size: NA
DNA: TGCGCCAGCAGCCAACCTGACACTGAAGCTTTCTTT
CDR3: CASSQPDTEAFF

V: TRBV2
D: NA
J: TRBJ1-5
size: few
DNA: TGTGCCAGCAAGTTCGGGGGGAGGTCAGGCAATCAGCCCCAGCATTTT
CDR3: CASKFGGRSGNQPQHF

V: TRBV30
D: NA
J: TRBJ2-3
size: many
DNA: TGTGCCTGGAGTGCACAGACAGGATGGGGAGATACGCAGTATTTT
CDR3: CAWSAQTGWGDTQYF

V: TRBV4-1
D: NA
J: TRBJ1-1
size: few
DNA: TGCGCCAGCAGCCCCGCCTGGATGACAGACACTGAAGCTTTCTTT
CDR3: CASSPAWMTDTEAFF

V: TRBV4-1
D: TRBD2
J: TRBJ2-7
size: NA
DNA: TGCGCCAGCAGCCAAGGTTTGGGGACTAGCGGGACTAGCTCCTACGAGCAGTACTTC
CDR3: CASSQGLGTSGTSSYEQYF

V: TRBV11-3
D: TRBD2
J: TRBJ2-1
size: few
DNA: TGTGCCAGCAACCCTGGGACTAGCGCCCCACCGGCCCCCTCCTACAATGAGCAGTTCTTC
CDR3: CASNPGTSAPPAPSYNEQFF

V: TRBV7-8
D: NA
J: TRBJ1-5
size: NA
DNA: TGTGCCAGCAGCTCGTCCCCTTATCAGCCCCAGCATTTT
CDR3: CASSSSPYQPQHF

V: TRBV9
D: NA
J: TRBJ2-2
size: few
DNA: TGTGCCAGTAACCCAGCGCAAGGGTGGACCGGGGAGCTGTTTTTT
CDR3: CASNPAQGWTGELFF

V: TRBV19
D: NA
J: TRBJ1-5
size: NA
DNA: TGTGCCAGTAGGGAGGGGAGCAATCAGCCCCAGCATTTT
CDR3: CASREGSNQPQHF

V: TRBV7-9
D: NA
J: TRBJ1-2
size: NA
DNA: TGTGCCAGCAGCTTAGTGGGCAGCAGGGACAAGGGCTACACCTTC
CDR3: CASSLVGSRDKGYTF

V: TRBV5-1
D: NA
J: TRBJ1-1
size: NA
DNA: TGCGCCAGCAGGTCTCGGTCAGGGAACACTGAAGCTTTCTTT
CDR3: CASRSRSGNTEAFF

V: TRBV5-1
D: NA
J: TRBJ1-4
size: few
DNA: TGCGCCAGCAGCTTGGATTCAACTAATGAAAAACTGTTTTTT
CDR3: CASSLDSTNEKLFF

V: TRBV14
D: NA
J: TRBJ1-1
size: few
DNA: TGTGCCAGCAGCCCGCGGGACACTTTGACAGAAGCTTTCTTT
CDR3: CASSPRDTLTEAFF

V: TRBV5-6
D: TRBD1
J: TRBJ2-2
size: few
DNA: TGTGCCAGCAGCTTGCTAGGGCAGGGGGCGAGCACCGGGGAGCTGTTTTTT
CDR3: CASSLLGQGASTGELFF

V: TRBV6-2/TRBV6-3
D: NA
J: TRBJ2-7
size: once
DNA: TGTGCCAGCAGTTACCGATCCACCTACGAGCAGTACTTC
CDR3: CASSYRSTYEQYF

V: TRBV6-5
D: NA
J: TRBJ2-1
size: NA
DNA: TGTGCCAGCACTCCCCAAGGGGGGTCGGGCGAGGAGCAGTTCTTC
CDR3: CASTPQGGSGEEQFF

V: TRBV12-3/TRBV12-4
D: NA
J: TRBJ2-5
size: NA
DNA: TGTGCCAGCAGTGGGACTTGGGGAGAGACCCAGTACTTC
CDR3: CASSGTWGETQYF